This T cell receptor (beta chain) was sequenced in a study of cytomegalovirus exposure and HLA in healthy donors. Study-wide results and caveats: In a later analysis, TCR beta V- and J-gene trimming showed a link to a missense DCLRE1C variant. Highly shared sequence variants in one cluster were likely a sequencing artifact.

This CDR3 spans 18 amino acids. V was clipped by 3 bases and J by 0 bases; unmatched bases: 7. Germline CDR1 reads MNHEY; CDR2 reads SMNVEV (reference sequence). Donors sampled were nominally healthy, though unrecorded immune exposures were likely. A multiplex PCR was run with 60 Vbeta primers and 13 Jbeta primers. The table came from immunoSEQ multiplex PCR; TCRdb's copy has only in-frame clones and leaves some out. This sample has about 200,000 clones, with 75% to 90% found just once. As regards this clone: Its antigen is undetermined.

The TCR sequence derives from a woman between 45 and 60 years old in good health and CMV-seropositive. What was sequenced was PBMCs. V gene TRBV27 combines with J gene TRBJ2-3; 12 bases align to TRBD2. For the CDR3, the DNA is TGTGCCAGCAGTTTTACTAGCGGGAGGTTACCTAGCACAGATACGCAGTATTTT. Encoded protein: CASSFTSGRLPSTDTQYF.